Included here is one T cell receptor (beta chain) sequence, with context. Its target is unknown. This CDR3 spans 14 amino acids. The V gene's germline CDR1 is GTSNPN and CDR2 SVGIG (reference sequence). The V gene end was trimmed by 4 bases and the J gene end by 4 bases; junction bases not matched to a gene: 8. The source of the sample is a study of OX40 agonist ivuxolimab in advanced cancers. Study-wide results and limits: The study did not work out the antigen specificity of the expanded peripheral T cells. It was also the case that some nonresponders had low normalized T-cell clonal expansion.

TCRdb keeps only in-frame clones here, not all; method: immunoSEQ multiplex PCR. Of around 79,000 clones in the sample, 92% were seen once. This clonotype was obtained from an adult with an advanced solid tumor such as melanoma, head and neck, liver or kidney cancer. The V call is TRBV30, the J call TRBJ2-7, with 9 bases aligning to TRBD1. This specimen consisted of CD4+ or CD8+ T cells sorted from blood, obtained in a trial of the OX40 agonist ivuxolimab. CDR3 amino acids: CAWTYGTGSYEQYF. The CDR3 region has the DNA TGTGCCTGGACATACGGGACAGGGTCGTACGAGCAGTACTTC.